These 9 T cell receptor beta chains share one sample of origin, sequenced in a study of Ad26.COV2.S vaccination and SARS-CoV-2 variants. This table comes from immunoSEQ multiplex PCR, and its TCRdb copy is limited to in-frame clones, with some not included. The data contain fewer than 800,000 clones, about 90% of them singletons. Treatment here: roughly 18 received Ad26.COV2.S at low or high dose, single or two shots; roughly 5 received placebo; per-sample allocation not given. Samples were taken on day 63 after the first vaccine or placebo injection. This specimen consisted of peripheral blood, obtained in a trial of Ad26.COV2.S vaccine versus placebo. The receptors here all came from a person aged 18-60 years who received the Ad26.COV2.S COVID-19 vaccine or a placebo.

The J gene is TRBJ1-4, the V gene TRBV2; D call uncertain. The V gene's germline CDR1 is SNHLY and CDR2 FYNNEI. The V and J ends lost 5 bases and 4 bases respectively, with 8 bases between them. The CDR3 has 13 amino acids. CDR3 residues: CASSYGINEKLFF. CDR3 in DNA: TGTGCCAGCAGTTATGGGATTAATGAAAAACTGTTTTTT.

V usage is TRBV27 and J usage is TRBJ2-3; unclear D gene. The CDR3 has 17 amino acids. The ends were cut back, 0 bases at V and 2 bases at J, with 15 bases in the middle. From germline, CDR1 is MNHEY and CDR2 SMNVEV (reference sequence). In nucleotides, the CDR3 is TGTGCCAGCAGTTTATCGAGGTTCCTTTGGGACACAGATACGCAGTATTTT. Protein sequence: CASSLSRFLWDTDTQYF.

V gene TRBV12-3 or TRBV12-4 combines with J gene TRBJ1-1; D unclear. V lost 5 bases, J lost 1 base, and 5 bases lay in between. The CDR3 extends over 12 amino acids. The CDR3 protein is CASSPENTEAFF. The CDR3 region has the DNA TGTGCCAGCAGTCCCGAGAACACTGAAGCTTTCTTT.

V is TRBV27 and J is TRBJ1-2, with a weak D call TRBD1 (6 bases). Per germline, CDR1 MNHEY and CDR2 SMNVEV (reference sequence). This CDR3 contains 15 residues. V lost 3 bases, J lost 4 bases, and 15 bases lay in between. The DNA of the CDR3 is TGTGCCAGCAGTTTGAAACAGGGAAGTGGCTATGGCTACACCTTC. Amino acids: CASSLKQGSGYGYTF.

This clone was detected only a few times. The chain carries TRBV12-5 and TRBJ1-2; D possibly corresponds to TRBD1 (5 bases). V was pared by 5 bases and J by 3 bases, with 16 bases between. The CDR3 consists of 15 residues. Germline V gene sequence: CDR1 LGHNT, CDR2 FRNRAP. The CDR3 is CASGQARTGHYGYTF. The DNA for the CDR3 is TGTGCTAGTGGTCAAGCTCGGACGGGGCACTATGGCTACACCTTC.

The chain employs TRBV7-9 and TRBJ2-2; 9 nucleotides align to TRBD1. V trimming: 6 bases; J trimming: 7 bases; junction bases outside the gene matches: 15. The CDR3 covers 17 residues. CDR1 and CDR2 from the germline V gene are SEHNR and FQNEAQ (reference sequence). CDR3 DNA sequence: TGTGCCAGCAGTAGAGCCAATCCGGGACAGGGTGGCGGGGAGCTGTTTTTT. Protein sequence: CASSRANPGQGGGELFF.

This sequence joins TRBV30 and TRBJ1-4; D call uncertain. V shed 5 bases and J shed 4 bases, with 5 bases lying between them. CDR3 length equals 11 residues. The germline V gene encodes CDR1 GTSNPN and CDR2 SVGIG (reference sequence). CDR3 nucleotide sequence: TGTGCCTGGGGCAGTAATGAAAAACTGTTTTTT. Its protein product is CAWGSNEKLFF.

The chain links TRBV2 to TRBJ2-5; 10 bases map to TRBD1. The CDR3 is made up of 13 amino acids. The germline gives CDR1 SNHLY, CDR2 FYNNEI. The V segment lost 10 bases and the J segment 5 bases; nucleotides outside the gene matches: 7. CDR3 in DNA: TGTGCCACCACGGGACAGGGGCAGGAGACCCAGTACTTC. As protein: CATTGQGQETQYF.

The J gene is TRBJ1-3, the V gene TRBV5-1; 7 bases fit TRBD1. CDR1 and CDR2 from the germline V gene are SGHRS and YFSETQ. Germline trimming cut 1 base from V and 4 bases from J; bases unmatched to any gene: 2. The CDR3 length is 14 residues. This chain's CDR3 is CASSLTGDGNTIYF. The DNA for the CDR3 is TGCGCCAGCAGCTTGACAGGGGACGGAAACACCATATATTTT.